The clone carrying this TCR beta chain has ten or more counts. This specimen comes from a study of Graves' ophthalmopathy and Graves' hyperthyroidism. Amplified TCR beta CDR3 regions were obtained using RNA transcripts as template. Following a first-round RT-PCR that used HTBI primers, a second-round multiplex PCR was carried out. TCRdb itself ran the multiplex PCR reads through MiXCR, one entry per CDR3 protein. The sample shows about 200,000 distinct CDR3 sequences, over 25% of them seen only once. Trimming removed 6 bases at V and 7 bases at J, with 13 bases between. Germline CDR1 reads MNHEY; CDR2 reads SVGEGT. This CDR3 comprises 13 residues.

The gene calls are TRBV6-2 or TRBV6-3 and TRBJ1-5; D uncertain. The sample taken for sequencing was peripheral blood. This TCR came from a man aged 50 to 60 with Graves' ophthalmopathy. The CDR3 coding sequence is TGTGCCAGCAGGGACTCTTCGGACCAGCCCCAGCATTTT. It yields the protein CASRDSSDQPQHF.